The 12 T cell receptor beta chains below were found in one sample sequenced in a study of T cell responses to AZD1222 COVID-19 vaccine. Generated by immunoSEQ multiplex PCR, the TCRdb table keeps only in-frame clones and is missing some. The repertoire holds around 140,000 clones, around nine tenths seen once, with around 1.8% in the top ten. Sequenced material: peripheral blood, taken on day 0 of AZD1222 vaccination. Every receptor here comes from an adult in good health.

The V call is TRBV5-4, the J call TRBJ1-1; tentative D call: TRBD1 (5 bases). V dropped 0 bases and J dropped 1 base, with 10 bases sitting between them. The CDR3 is 15 residues long. CDR1 and CDR2 (germline): SGHNT, YYREEE (reference sequence). CDR3 DNA sequence: TGTGCCAGCAGCTTGGGGCAGGGAAGGAACACTGAAGCTTTCTTT. It is translated as CASSLGQGRNTEAFF.

V usage is TRBV2 and J usage is TRBJ2-1; the match to TRBD1 covers 8 bases. Germline V CDR1 and CDR2: SNHLY, FYNNEI. The CDR3 has 14 residues. V was pared by 4 bases and J by 8 bases, with 7 bases of the junction left unmatched. CDR3 DNA sequence: TGTGCCAGCAGTGCGCAGGGGGCTTTCGATGAGCAGTTCTTC. Its translation is CASSAQGAFDEQFF.

The chain recombines TRBV28 with TRBJ2-1; no definite D call. The CDR3 contains 13 residues. From germline, CDR1 is MDHEN and CDR2 SYDVKM. Trimming pared 2 bases from V and 14 bases from J, leaving 16 bases between. In nucleotides, the CDR3 is TGTGCCAGCAGTTTAAGGAACAGTCGGAAGGAGTTCTTC. Encoded protein: CASSLRNSRKEFF.

Written as DNA, the CDR3 is TGTGCCAGCAGCTTACCACAGGGTAGCACCGGGGAGCTGTTTTTT. Translating gives CASSLPQGSTGELFF. The rearrangement joins TRBV7-3 to TRBJ2-2; weak D call: TRBD1 (6 bases). Trimming removed 2 bases from V and 4 bases from J, with 11 bases in between. This CDR3 region has 15 residues. Germline V gives CDR1 SGHTA, CDR2 FQGTGA.

The V and J genes are TRBV7-8 and TRBJ2-1; 9 bases agree with TRBD2. Germline-derived CDR1 and CDR2 are SGHVS and FQNEAQ. V dropped 3 bases and J dropped 5; count of bases not matched to a gene: 8. The CDR3 loop spans 16 amino acids. The CDR3: CASSFRRLAENNEQFF. DNA of the CDR3: TGTGCCAGCAGCTTCCGAAGACTAGCGGAAAACAATGAGCAGTTCTTC. The full variable domain, its missing parts supplied by reference TRBV7-8 and TRBJ2-1, is GAGVSQSPRYKVAKRGQDVALRCDPISGHVSLFWYQQALGQGPEFLTYFQNEAQLDKSGLPSDRFFAERPEGSVSTLKIQRTQQEDSAVYLCASSFRRLAENNEQFFGPGTRLTVL.

In its sample, this clone was seen once. The chain is built from TRBV30 and TRBJ2-7; TRBD2 is a possible D gene (6 bases). Germline V CDR1 and CDR2: GTSNPN, SVGIG (reference sequence). With 0 bases removed from V and 7 bases from J, the gap between germline ends came to 19 bases. This CDR3 is 15 amino acids long. CDR3 region: CAWSVSGGIEREQYF. CDR3 bases: TGTGCCTGGAGTGTATCAGGCGGGATCGAGCGGGAGCAGTACTTC.

The chain employs TRBV10-2 and TRBJ2-3; tentatively, D is TRBD1 (5 bases). CDR1 is WSHSY and CDR2 is SAAADI in the germline V gene. V gave up 2 bases and J gave up 0 bases, with 12 bases separating them. This CDR3 contains 16 residues. CDR3 sequence reads: CASSERWGLSTDTQYF. The DNA of the CDR3 is TGCGCCAGCAGTGAGAGGTGGGGCCTAAGCACAGATACGCAGTATTTT.

The J gene is TRBJ1-1, the V gene TRBV10-2; TRBD1 might be the D (5 bases). V dropped 2 bases and J dropped 0 bases, with 19 bases sitting between them. Germline assignment: CDR1 WSHSY and CDR2 SAAADI. This CDR3 has 18 residues. DNA of the CDR3: TGCGCCAGCAGTGAGCTTCCAGGGAGCGTGGGGATGAACACTGAAGCTTTCTTT. It is translated as CASSELPGSVGMNTEAFF.

The chain uses TRBV5-1 and TRBJ2-1; 13 bases are shared with TRBD2. The CDR3 covers 15 residues. The ends lost 5 bases at V and 4 bases at J; junction bases unmatched: 3. Per the germline V gene, CDR1 is SGHRS and CDR2 is YFSETQ. The CDR3 reads CASRGLAGTYNEQFF. Here the CDR3 DNA reads TGCGCCAGCAGGGGACTAGCGGGGACGTACAATGAGCAGTTCTTC.

The chain is built from TRBV4-2 and TRBJ1-3; D is uncertain. This CDR3 has 16 residues. The germline V and J ends were trimmed by 0 bases and 3 bases, with 12 bases remaining between them. Germline V gene sequence: CDR1 LGHNA, CDR2 YNFKEQ. CDR3 in DNA: TGTGCCAGCAGCCAAGACACCTCACATCGTGGAAACACCATATATTTT. As protein: CASSQDTSHRGNTIYF.

The gene calls are TRBV5-1 and TRBJ2-3; D remains unclear. Germline CDR1 and CDR2: SGHRS and YFSETQ. Trimming removed 4 bases at V and 4 bases at J, with 19 bases between. CDR3 length equals 16 residues. The CDR3 region has the DNA TGCGCCAGCAGCCCTATTCCGGGCCCCCCAGCAGATACGCAGTATTTT. It is translated as CASSPIPGPPADTQYF.

J is TRBJ1-2 and V is TRBV2, with a tentative D call TRBD1 (5 bases). Looked up from germline, CDR1 is SNHLY and CDR2 is FYNNEI. V lost 8 bases and J lost 2, with 18 bases in between. This CDR3 region has 15 residues. This CDR3 is CASFGHRDPNYGYTF. In nucleotides, the CDR3 is TGTGCCAGCTTCGGTCATAGGGACCCCAACTATGGCTACACCTTC.